Below, 14 T cell receptor beta chains from the same sample are listed, as sequenced in a study of blood T cell repertoires in COVID-19. The assay was immunoSEQ multiplex PCR, and TCRdb's table has in-frame clones only and misses some. Among under 150,000 clones listed, approximately 84% were seen once. The material sequenced was peripheral blood. The receptors were gathered from a woman in her 40s with acute or convalescent COVID-19.

This clone was counted a single time. V and J are TRBV5-4 and TRBJ1-1, with no clear D. Trimming pared 6 bases from V and 1 base from J, leaving 16 bases between. CDR3 length: 15 amino acids. From germline, CDR1 is SGHNT and CDR2 YYREEE (reference sequence). The CDR3 nucleotides are TGTGCCAGCACCACGGGAGGAGGCAAGAACACTGAAGCTTTCTTT. Its protein is CASTTGGGKNTEAFF.

The chain combines TRBV2 with TRBJ1-4; D remains ambiguous. V was cut by 6 bases and J by 6 bases, with 5 bases left in between. Germline CDR1 and CDR2: SNHLY and FYNNEI. The CDR3 length is 11 residues. The CDR3 coding sequence is TGTGCCAGCAGGAGGCATGAAAAACTGTTTTTT. Translated: CASRRHEKLFF. Full variable domain (outside the CDR3, taken from reference TRBV2 and TRBJ1-4): EPEVTQTPSHQVTQMGQEVILRCVPISNHLYFYWYRQILGQKVEFLVSFYNNEISEKSEIFDDQFSVERPDGSNFTLKIRSTKLEDSAMYFCASRRHEKLFFGSGTQLSVL.

The V call is TRBV18, the J call TRBJ1-1, with 7 bases fitting TRBD1. The CDR3 extends over 15 amino acids. From germline, CDR1 is KGHSH and CDR2 LQKENI. Trimming cost V 6 bases and J 4 bases; bases outside gene matches: 11. CDR3 loop: CASSPETGMVTEAFF. CDR3 nucleotides: TGTGCCAGCTCGCCAGAGACAGGGATGGTCACTGAAGCTTTCTTT.

This clone was found once. The CDR3 sequence: CASTALLNEQFF. CDR3 in DNA: TGTGCCAGCACCGCACTTCTTAATGAGCAGTTCTTC. The gene calls are TRBV12-1 and TRBJ2-1; TRBD2 is the table's D call, not checked against the DNA. TRBV12-1 is labeled a pseudogene. The CDR3 is made up of 12 amino acids.

The chain employs TRBV18 and TRBJ1-1, with no clear D. The CDR3 consists of 15 residues. The ends were cut back, 3 bases at V and 4 bases at J, with 15 bases in the middle. Germline CDR1 is KGHSH and CDR2 is LQKENI. The CDR3 is CASSPSAGWSTEAFF. DNA for the CDR3: TGTGCCAGCTCACCCTCGGCAGGTTGGTCCACTGAAGCTTTCTTT.

The V and J genes are TRBV4-1 and TRBJ2-2; TRBD2 might be the D (7 bases). The ends were cut back, 6 bases at V and 4 bases at J, with 18 bases in the middle. Germline loops: CDR1 MGHRA, CDR2 YSYEKL. The CDR3 is made up of 16 amino acids. This chain's CDR3 is CASRVREGGSTGELFF. For the CDR3, the DNA is TGCGCCAGCAGGGTTCGAGAGGGGGGGAGCACCGGGGAGCTGTTTTTT.

V usage is TRBV27 and J usage is TRBJ1-1, with D tentatively TRBD1 (6 bases). Germline V lookup: CDR1 MNHEY, CDR2 SMNVEV (reference sequence). V was trimmed by 3 bases and J by 1 base, leaving 6 bases between them. The CDR3 has 13 amino acids. Here the CDR3 DNA reads TGTGCCAGCAGTTTGACAGGGAACACTGAAGCTTTCTTT. Residues: CASSLTGNTEAFF.

V and J are TRBV11-2 and TRBJ2-7; no reliable D call. Germline-derived CDR1 and CDR2 are SGHAT and FQNNGV. V was cut by 0 bases and J by 0 bases, with 9 bases left in between. The CDR3 is 15 amino acids. CDR3 sequence reads: CASSLDLANSYEQYF. CDR3 in DNA: TGTGCCAGCAGCTTAGATTTAGCCAACTCCTACGAGCAGTACTTC. Combining the CDR3 with reference TRBV11-2 and TRBJ2-7 gives the whole variable domain EAGVAQSPRYKIIEKRQSVAFWCNPISGHATLYWYQQILGQGPKLLIQFQNNGVVDDSQLPKDRFSAERLKGVDSTLKIQPAKLEDSAVYLCASSLDLANSYEQYFGPGTRLTVT.

The chain combines TRBV14 with TRBJ2-2; D uncertain. The CDR3 runs 16 residues. The germline V and J ends were trimmed by 1 base and 0 bases, with 9 bases remaining between them. Germline CDR1 is SGHDN and CDR2 is FVKESK. The CDR3 protein is CASSQVVHANTGELFF. The CDR3 DNA follows: TGTGCCAGCAGCCAAGTGGTACACGCGAACACCGGGGAGCTGTTTTTT. Using reference TRBV14 and TRBJ2-2 for the parts outside the CDR3, the full variable domain is EAGVTQFPSHSVIEKGQTVTLRCDPISGHDNLYWYRRVMGKEIKFLLHFVKESKQDESGMPNNRFLAERTGGTYSTLKVQPAELEDSGVYFCASSQVVHANTGELFFGEGSRLTVL.

The J gene is TRBJ1-2, the V gene TRBV6-1; TRBD1 aligns across 9 bases. CDR1 is MNHNS, CDR2 SASEGT, per germline. The J segment lost 3 bases and the V segment lost 4 bases, leaving 9 bases of the junction unmatched. There are 16 residues in the CDR3. The CDR3: CASSGIDRGGDYGYTF. In nucleotides, the CDR3 is TGTGCCAGCAGTGGAATCGACAGGGGGGGTGACTATGGCTACACCTTC.

The genes are TRBV30 and TRBJ1-6; weak D call: TRBD1 (5 bases). V gave up 3 bases and J gave up 7 bases, with 16 bases separating them. CDR1 is GTSNPN, CDR2 SVGIG, per germline (reference sequence). The CDR3 runs to 15 residues. CDR3 DNA: TGTGCCTGGAGCGCACAGGCGCTGGGGAATTCACCCCTCCACTTT. It yields the protein CAWSAQALGNSPLHF.

The V gene is TRBV5-8, the J gene TRBJ1-3; possibly TRBD1 for D (6 bases). V lost 7 bases to trimming and J lost 0 bases, with 20 bases between them. Germline V gene sequence: CDR1 SGHTS, CDR2 YDEGEE. The CDR3 runs to 17 residues. The CDR3 DNA reads TGTGCCAGCGAGGCCTCGACAGGCCCGAGCTCTGGAAACACCATATATTTT. As protein: CASEASTGPSSGNTIYF.

Relative to its sample, this clone is medium-sized. V usage is TRBV12-3 or TRBV12-4 and J usage is TRBJ1-4; D is perhaps TRBD1 (5 bases). CDR3 length: 12 residues. Trimming removed 1 base at V and 9 bases at J, with 6 bases between. The CDR3 here is CASSLGQQKLFF. The CDR3 DNA reads as TGTGCCAGCAGTTTAGGACAGCAAAAACTGTTTTTT.

The rearrangement links TRBV5-5 to TRBJ1-1, with no clear D. Germline lookup yields CDR1 SGHKS and CDR2 YYEKEE (reference sequence). With 0 bases removed from V and 1 base from J, the gap between germline ends came to 7 bases. CDR3 length equals 14 residues. The CDR3 region is CASSLGAKNTEAFF. Here the CDR3 DNA reads TGTGCCAGCAGCTTGGGGGCGAAGAACACTGAAGCTTTCTTT.